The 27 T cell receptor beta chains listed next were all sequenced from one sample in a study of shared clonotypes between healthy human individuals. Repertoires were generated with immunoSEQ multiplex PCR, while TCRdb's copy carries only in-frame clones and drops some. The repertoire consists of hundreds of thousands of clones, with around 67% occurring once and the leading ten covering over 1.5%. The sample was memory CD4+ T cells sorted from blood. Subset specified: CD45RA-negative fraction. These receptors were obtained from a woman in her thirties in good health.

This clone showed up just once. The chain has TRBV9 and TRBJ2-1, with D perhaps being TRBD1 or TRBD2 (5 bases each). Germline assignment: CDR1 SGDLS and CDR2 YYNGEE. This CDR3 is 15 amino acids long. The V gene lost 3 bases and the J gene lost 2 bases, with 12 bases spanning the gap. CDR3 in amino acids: CASSGGRPPYNEQFF. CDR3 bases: TGTGCCAGCAGCGGGGGACGGCCTCCCTACAATGAGCAGTTCTTC.

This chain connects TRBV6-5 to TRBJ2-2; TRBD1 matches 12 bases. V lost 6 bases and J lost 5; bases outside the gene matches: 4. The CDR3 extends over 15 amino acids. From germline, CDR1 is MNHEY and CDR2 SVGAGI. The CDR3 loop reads CASRPGQGATGELFF. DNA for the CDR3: TGTGCCAGCAGACCGGGACAGGGGGCGACCGGGGAGCTGTTTTTT.

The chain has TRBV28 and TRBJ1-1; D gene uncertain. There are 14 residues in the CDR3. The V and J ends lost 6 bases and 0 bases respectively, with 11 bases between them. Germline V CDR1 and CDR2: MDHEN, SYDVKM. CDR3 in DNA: TGTGCCAGCAGAAGAGGAGGAATGAACACTGAAGCTTTCTTT. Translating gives CASRRGGMNTEAFF.

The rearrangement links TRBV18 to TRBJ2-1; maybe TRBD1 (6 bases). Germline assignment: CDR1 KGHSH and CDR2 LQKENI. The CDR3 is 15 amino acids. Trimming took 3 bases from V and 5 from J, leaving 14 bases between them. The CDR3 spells CASSPSQGPNNEQFF. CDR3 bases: TGTGCCAGCTCACCCAGCCAGGGGCCTAACAATGAGCAGTTCTTC.

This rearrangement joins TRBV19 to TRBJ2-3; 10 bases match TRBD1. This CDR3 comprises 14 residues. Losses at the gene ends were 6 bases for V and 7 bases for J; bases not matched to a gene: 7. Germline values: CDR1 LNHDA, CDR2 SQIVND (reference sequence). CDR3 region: CASREDRGPHTQYF. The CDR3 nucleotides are TGTGCCAGTAGGGAAGACAGGGGGCCACATACGCAGTATTTT.

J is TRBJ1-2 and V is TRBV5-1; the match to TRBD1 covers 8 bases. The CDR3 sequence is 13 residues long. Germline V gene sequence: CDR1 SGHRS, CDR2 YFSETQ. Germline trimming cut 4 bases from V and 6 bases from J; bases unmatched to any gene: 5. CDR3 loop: CASSKQGGNGYTF. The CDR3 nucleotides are TGCGCCAGCAGCAAACAGGGGGGAAATGGCTACACCTTC.

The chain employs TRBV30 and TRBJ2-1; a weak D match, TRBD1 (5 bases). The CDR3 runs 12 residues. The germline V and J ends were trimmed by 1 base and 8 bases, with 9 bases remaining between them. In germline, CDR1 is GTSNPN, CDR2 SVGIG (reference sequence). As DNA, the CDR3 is TGTGCCTGGAGTGGAACAGGCCATGAGCAGTTCTTC. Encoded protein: CAWSGTGHEQFF.

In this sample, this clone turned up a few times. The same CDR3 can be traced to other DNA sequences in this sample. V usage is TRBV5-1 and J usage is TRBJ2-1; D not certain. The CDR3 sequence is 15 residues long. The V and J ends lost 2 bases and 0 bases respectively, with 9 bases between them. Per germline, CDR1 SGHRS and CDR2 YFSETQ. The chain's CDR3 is CASSFDSSSYNEQFF. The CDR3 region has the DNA TGCGCCAGCAGCTTCGACTCAAGCTCCTACAATGAGCAGTTCTTC.

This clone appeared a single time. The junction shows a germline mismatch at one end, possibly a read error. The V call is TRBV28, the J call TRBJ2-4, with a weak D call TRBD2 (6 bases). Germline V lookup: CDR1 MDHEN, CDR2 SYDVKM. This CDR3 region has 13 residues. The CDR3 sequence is CASGSGSLAASSF. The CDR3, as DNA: TGTGCCAGCGGCTCCGGCAGTTTAGCGGCCTCCAGCTTC.

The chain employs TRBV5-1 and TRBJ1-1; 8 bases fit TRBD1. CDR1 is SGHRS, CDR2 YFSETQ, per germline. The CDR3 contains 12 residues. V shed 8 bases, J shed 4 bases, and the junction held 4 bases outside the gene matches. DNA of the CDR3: TGCGCCAGAGCAGACAGGGGCACTGAAGCTTTCTTT. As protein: CARADRGTEAFF.

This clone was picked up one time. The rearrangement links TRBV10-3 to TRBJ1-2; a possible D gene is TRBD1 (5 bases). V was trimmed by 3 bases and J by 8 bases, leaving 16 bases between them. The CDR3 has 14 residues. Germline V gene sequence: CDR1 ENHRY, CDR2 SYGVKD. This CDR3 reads CAISEHPGLGGYTF. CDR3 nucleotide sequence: TGTGCCATCAGTGAACATCCGGGACTTGGAGGCTACACCTTC.

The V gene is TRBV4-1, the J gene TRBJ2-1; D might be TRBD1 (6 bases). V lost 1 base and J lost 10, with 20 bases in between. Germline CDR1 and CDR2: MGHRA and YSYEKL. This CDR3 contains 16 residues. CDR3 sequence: CASSQAGLGAQGEQFF. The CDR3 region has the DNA TGCGCCAGCAGCCAAGCCGGACTGGGGGCCCAGGGGGAGCAGTTCTTC.

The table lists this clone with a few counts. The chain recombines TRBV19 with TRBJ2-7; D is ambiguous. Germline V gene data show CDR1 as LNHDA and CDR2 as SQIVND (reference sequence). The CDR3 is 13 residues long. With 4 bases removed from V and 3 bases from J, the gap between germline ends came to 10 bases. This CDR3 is CASSTDPHYEQYF. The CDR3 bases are TGTGCCAGTAGTACTGACCCACACTACGAGCAGTACTTC.

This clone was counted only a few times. The CDR3 loop is CASRGDRVVDGYTF. As DNA, the CDR3 is TGTGCCAGCAGGGGGGACAGGGTGGTCGATGGCTACACCTTC. The chain uses TRBV6-1 and TRBJ1-2; TRBD1 matches at 9 bases. The CDR3 extends over 14 amino acids. Per the germline V gene, CDR1 is MNHNS and CDR2 is SASEGT. Trimming at V came to 6 bases and at J to 6 bases, leaving 8 bases not matched to a gene.

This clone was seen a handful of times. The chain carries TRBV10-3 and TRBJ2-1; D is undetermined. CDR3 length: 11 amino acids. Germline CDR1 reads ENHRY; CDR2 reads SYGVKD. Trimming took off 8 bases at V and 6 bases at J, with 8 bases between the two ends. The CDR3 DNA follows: TGTGCCATCGGGGTGCGCAATGAGCAGTTCTTC. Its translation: CAIGVRNEQFF.

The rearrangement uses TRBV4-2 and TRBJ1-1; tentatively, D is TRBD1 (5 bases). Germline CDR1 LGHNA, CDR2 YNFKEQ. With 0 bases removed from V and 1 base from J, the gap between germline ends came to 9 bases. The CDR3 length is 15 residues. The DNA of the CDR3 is TGTGCCAGCAGCCAAGACGCCGGGGGGAACACTGAAGCTTTCTTT. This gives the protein CASSQDAGGNTEAFF.

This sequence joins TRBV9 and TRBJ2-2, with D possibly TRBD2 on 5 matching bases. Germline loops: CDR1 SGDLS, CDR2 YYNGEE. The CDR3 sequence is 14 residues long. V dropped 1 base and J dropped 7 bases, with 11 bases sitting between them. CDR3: CASSVHEGIGELFF. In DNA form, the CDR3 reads TGTGCCAGCAGCGTACATGAGGGAATCGGGGAGCTGTTTTTT.

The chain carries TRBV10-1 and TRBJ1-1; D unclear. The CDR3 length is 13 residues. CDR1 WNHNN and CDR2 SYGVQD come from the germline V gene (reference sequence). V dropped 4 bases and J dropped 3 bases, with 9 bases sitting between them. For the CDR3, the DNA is TGCGCCAGCAGTGGGGTAATTGACACTGAAGCTTTCTTT. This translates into CASSGVIDTEAFF.

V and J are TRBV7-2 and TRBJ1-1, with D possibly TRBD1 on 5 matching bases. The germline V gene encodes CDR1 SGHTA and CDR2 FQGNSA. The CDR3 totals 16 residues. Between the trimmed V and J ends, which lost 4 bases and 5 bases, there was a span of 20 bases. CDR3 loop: CASSSPSYWGGTEAFF. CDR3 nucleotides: TGTGCCAGCAGCTCACCCTCTTACTGGGGCGGGACTGAAGCTTTCTTT.

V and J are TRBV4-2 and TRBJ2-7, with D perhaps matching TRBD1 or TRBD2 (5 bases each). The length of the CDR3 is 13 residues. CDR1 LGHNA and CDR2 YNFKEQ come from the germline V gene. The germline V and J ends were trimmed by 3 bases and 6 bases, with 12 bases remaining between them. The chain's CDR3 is CASSQGTAGEQYF. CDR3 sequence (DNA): TGTGCCAGCAGCCAGGGGACCGCGGGCGAGCAGTACTTC.

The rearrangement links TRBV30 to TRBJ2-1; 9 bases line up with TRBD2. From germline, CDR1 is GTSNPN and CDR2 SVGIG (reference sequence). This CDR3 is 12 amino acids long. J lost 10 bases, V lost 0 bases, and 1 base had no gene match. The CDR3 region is CAWSVLAGEQFF. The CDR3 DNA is TGTGCCTGGAGTGTGCTAGCGGGAGAGCAGTTCTTC.

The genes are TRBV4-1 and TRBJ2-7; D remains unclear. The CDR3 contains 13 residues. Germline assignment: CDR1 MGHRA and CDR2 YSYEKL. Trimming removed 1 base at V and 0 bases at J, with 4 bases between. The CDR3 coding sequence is TGCGCCAGCAGCCAAGCCGACTCCTACGAGCAGTACTTC. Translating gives CASSQADSYEQYF.

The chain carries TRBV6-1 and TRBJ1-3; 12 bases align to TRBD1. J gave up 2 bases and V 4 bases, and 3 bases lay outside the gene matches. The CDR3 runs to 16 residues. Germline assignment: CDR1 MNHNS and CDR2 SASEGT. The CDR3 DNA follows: TGTGCCAGCAGTGGAGGGACAGGGGGCCCTGGAAACACCATATATTTT. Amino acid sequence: CASSGGTGGPGNTIYF.

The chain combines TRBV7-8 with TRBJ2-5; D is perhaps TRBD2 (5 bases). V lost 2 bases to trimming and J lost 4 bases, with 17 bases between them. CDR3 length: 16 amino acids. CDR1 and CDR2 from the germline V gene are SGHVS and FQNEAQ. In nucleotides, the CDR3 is TGTGCCAGCAGCTTAAGATCCAGCGGACGACTAGAGACCCAGTACTTC. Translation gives CASSLRSSGRLETQYF.

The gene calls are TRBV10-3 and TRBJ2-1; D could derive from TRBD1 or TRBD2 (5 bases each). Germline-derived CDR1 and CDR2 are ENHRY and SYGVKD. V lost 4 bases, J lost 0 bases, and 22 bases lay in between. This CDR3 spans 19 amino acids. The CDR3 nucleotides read TGTGCCATCAGTGTTGGGGACCCAGGTGGTATAAGCTCCTACAATGAGCAGTTCTTC. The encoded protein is CAISVGDPGGISSYNEQFF.

Here the CDR3 reads CASSLNFDSYEQYF. The DNA of the CDR3 is TGTGCCAGCAGCTTAAATTTTGATTCCTACGAGCAGTACTTC. V and J are TRBV11-1 and TRBJ2-7; D unresolved. The V gene lost 2 bases and the J gene lost 1 base, with 9 bases spanning the gap. The CDR3 totals 14 residues. The germline CDR1 and CDR2 sequences are SGHAT and FQDESV (reference sequence).

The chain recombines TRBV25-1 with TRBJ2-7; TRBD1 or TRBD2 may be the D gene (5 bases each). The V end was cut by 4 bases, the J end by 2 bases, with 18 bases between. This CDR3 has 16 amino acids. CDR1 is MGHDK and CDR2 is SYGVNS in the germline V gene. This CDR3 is CASSATPRETTYEQYF. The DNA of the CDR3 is TGTGCCAGCAGTGCCACCCCCAGGGAGACTACCTACGAGCAGTACTTC.